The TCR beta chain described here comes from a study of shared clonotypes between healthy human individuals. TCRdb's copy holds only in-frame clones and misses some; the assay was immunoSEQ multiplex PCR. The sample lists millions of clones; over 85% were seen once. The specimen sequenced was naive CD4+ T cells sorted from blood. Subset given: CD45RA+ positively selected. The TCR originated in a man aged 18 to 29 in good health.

CDR3 bases: TGTGCCTGGAGTGTACTGGGGTCTCAGAACACTGAAGCTTTCTTT. This gives the protein CAWSVLGSQNTEAFF. The V call is TRBV30, the J call TRBJ1-1; D gene uncertain. Germline V gene sequence: CDR1 GTSNPN, CDR2 SVGIG (reference sequence). The V end was cut by 0 bases, the J end by 1 base, with 12 bases between. The CDR3 contains 15 residues.